This T cell receptor beta chain was sequenced during a study of cytomegalovirus exposure and HLA in healthy donors. Study-wide results and caveats: The availability of immune exposure information extended only to CMV serostatus.

PCR employed 60 Vbeta and 13 Jbeta primers. Clones were sequenced by immunoSEQ multiplex PCR, and TCRdb holds only the in-frame ones, with some missing. The sample has approximately 120,000 clones, 77% seen once. Comments on this clone: As yet, its antigen is unknown.

This clonotype was obtained from a woman aged 40 to 55 in good health and CMV-seropositive. The sample comprised PBMCs.

The CDR3, as DNA: TGTGCCAGCAGCCCGGGACAGAGTTACGAGCAGTACTTC. This codes for CASSPGQSYEQYF. The chain is built from TRBV6-1 and TRBJ2-7; the match to TRBD1 covers 7 bases. CDR1 is MNHNS and CDR2 is SASEGT in the germline V gene. This CDR3 contains 13 residues. The V and J ends lost 6 bases and 4 bases, in that order; junction bases with no gene match: 6.